Here is one T cell receptor (beta chain) with its context. Its antigen is not known. The germline V gene encodes CDR1 MDHEN and CDR2 SYDVKM. This CDR3 spans 15 amino acids. J gave up 3 bases and V 2 bases, and 4 bases lay outside the gene matches. This entry belongs to a study of beta chain features in type 1 diabetes. Points from the study as a whole: Within the patient group, naive, central memory and Treg TCRB repertoires appeared more similar to each other than within healthy donors. When VDJ junctions were examined, type 1 diabetes patients showed fewer insertions and more deletions. Among patients with Type 1 diabetes, TCRB CDR3s were moderately but significantly shorter in every one of the four CD4+ subsets. PCR might show a preference for shorter templates, equally across patients and controls.

The isolated RNA, all of it, was reverse transcribed, so expressed TCRB transcripts were what got sequenced. TCRdb keeps only in-frame clones here, not all; method: immunoSEQ multiplex PCR. The repertoire holds approximately 140,000 clones, with less than 9% as singletons. The receptor was derived from a woman in her 30s in good health. The material sequenced was central memory CD4+ T cells from blood. The rearrangement uses TRBV28 and TRBJ2-7, with 10 bases aligning to TRBD2. CDR3 region: CASSLSSSGSYEQYF. In DNA, the CDR3 is TGTGCCAGCAGTTTAAGTTCTAGCGGGAGCTACGAGCAGTACTTC. The entire variable domain, with the rest obtained from reference TRBV28 and TRBJ2-7, is as follows: DVKVTQSSRYLVKRTGEKVFLECVQDMDHENMFWYRQDPGLGLRLIYFSYDVKMKEKGDIPEGYSVSREKKERFSLILESASTNQTSMYLCASSLSSSGSYEQYFGPGTRLTVT.